These T cell receptor beta chains were read from a single sample in a study of early T cells in non-severe SARS-CoV-2 infection. MiXCR, run by TCRdb on the 5' RACE reads, gives a single entry per CDR3 protein. The table records tens of thousands of distinct CDR3 sequences, around 5% of them present only once. Source material: whole blood. All receptors come from an adult who was a healthcare worker with PCR-confirmed SARS-CoV-2 infection or an uninfected control (not recorded which). Each CDR3 is given with its conserved first and last residue. The D gene is left open where the match is weak.

j_call	d_call	v_call	cdr3_aa
TRBJ2-1	.	TRBV7-6	CASSLAEGGRNNEQFF
TRBJ1-1	.	TRBV12-3/TRBV12-4	CASSLQFRARGTEAFF
TRBJ2-3	TRBD1	TRBV24-1	CATSDTGTGTDTQYF
TRBJ1-1	.	TRBV6-1	CASRTGRVNTEAFF
TRBJ2-2	.	TRBV10-3	CAISGQGNTGELFF
TRBJ2-3	TRBD2	TRBV7-3	CASSLGLAGESDTQYF
TRBJ2-7	.	TRBV5-1	CASSLGADYYEQYF
TRBJ2-3	TRBD1	TRBV20-1	CSAKEGGNTDTQYF
TRBJ2-5	.	TRBV7-9	CASKPPGPQETQYF
TRBJ2-1	.	TRBV11-1	CASRRRSYNEQFF
TRBJ2-3	TRBD2	TRBV18	CASSPPLAGPQRIGPDTQYF
TRBJ2-1	.	TRBV7-2	CASSLVVHNEQFF
TRBJ2-5	.	TRBV6-5	CASSNGQGQTQYF
TRBJ2-1	.	TRBV5-4	CASSQPRTRPDEQFF
TRBJ2-7	.	TRBV6-2/TRBV6-3	CASSYPGRRLQYF
TRBJ2-1	.	TRBV7-9	CASSSPGVAYNEQFF
TRBJ2-7	.	TRBV7-8	CASSLAGESSYEQYF
TRBJ2-1	.	TRBV2	CASSLPPYNEQFF